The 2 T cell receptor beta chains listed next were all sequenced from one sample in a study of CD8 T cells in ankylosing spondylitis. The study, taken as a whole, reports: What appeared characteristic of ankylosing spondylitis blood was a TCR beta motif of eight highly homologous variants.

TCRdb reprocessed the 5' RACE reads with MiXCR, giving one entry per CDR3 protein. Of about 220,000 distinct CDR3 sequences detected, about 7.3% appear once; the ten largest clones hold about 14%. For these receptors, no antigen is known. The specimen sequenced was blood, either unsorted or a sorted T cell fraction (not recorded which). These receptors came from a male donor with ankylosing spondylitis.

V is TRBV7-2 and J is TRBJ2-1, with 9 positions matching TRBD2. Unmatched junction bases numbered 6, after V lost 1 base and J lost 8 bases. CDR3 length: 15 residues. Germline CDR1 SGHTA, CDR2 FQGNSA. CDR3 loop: CASSLDSLAGDEQFF. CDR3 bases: TGTGCCAGCAGCTTAGATTCACTAGCGGGCGATGAGCAGTTCTTC.

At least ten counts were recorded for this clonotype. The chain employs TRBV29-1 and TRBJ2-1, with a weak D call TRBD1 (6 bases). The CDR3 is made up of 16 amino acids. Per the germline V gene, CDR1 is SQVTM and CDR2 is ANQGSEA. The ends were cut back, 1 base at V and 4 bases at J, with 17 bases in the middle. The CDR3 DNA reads TGCAGCGTTGAAGGGGGAACAGGGAAATTATACAATGAGCAGTTCTTC. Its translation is CSVEGGTGKLYNEQFF.